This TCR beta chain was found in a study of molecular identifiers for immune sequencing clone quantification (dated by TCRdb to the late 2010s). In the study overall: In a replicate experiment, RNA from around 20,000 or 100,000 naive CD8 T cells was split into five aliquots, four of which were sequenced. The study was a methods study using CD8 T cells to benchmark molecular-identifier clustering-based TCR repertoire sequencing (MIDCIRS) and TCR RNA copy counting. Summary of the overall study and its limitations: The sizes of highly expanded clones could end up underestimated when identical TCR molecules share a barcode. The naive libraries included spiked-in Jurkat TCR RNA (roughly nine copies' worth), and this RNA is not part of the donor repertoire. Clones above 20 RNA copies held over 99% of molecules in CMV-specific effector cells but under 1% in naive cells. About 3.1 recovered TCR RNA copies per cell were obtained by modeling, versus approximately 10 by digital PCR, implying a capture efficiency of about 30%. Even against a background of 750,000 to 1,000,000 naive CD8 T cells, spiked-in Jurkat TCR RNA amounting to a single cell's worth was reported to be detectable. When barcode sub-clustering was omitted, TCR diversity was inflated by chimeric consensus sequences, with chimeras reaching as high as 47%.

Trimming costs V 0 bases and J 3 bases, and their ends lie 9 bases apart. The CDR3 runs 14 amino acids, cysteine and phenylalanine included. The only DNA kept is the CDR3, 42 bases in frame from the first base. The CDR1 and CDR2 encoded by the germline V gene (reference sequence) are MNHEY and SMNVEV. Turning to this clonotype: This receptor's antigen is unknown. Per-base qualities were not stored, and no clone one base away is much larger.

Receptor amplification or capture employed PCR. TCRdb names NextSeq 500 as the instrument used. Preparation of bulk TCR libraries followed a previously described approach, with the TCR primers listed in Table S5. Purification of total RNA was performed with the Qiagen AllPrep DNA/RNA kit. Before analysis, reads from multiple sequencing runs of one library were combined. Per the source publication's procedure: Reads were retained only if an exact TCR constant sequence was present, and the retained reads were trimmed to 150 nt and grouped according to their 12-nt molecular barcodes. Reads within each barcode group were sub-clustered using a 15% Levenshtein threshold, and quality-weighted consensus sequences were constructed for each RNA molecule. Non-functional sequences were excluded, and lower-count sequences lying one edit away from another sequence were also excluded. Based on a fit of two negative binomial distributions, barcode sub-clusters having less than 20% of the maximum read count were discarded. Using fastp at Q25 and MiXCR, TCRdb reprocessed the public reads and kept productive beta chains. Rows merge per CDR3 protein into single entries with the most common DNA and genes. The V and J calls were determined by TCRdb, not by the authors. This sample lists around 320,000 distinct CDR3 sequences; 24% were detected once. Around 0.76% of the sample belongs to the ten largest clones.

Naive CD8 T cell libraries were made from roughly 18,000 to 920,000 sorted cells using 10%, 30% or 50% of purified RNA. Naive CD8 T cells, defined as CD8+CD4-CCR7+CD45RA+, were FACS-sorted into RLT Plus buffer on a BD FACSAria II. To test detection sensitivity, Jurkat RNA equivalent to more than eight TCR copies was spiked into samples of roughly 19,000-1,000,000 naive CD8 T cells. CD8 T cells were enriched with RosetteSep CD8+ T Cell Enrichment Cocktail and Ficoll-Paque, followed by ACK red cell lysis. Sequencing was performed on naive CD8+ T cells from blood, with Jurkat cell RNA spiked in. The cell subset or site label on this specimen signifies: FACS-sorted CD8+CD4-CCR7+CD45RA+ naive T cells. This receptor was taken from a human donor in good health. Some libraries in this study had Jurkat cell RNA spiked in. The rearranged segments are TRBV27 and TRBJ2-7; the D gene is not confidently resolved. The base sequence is TGTGCCAGCAGTTTATCGGGGTCAGGCTACGAGCAGTACTTC. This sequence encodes CASSLSGSGYEQYF.